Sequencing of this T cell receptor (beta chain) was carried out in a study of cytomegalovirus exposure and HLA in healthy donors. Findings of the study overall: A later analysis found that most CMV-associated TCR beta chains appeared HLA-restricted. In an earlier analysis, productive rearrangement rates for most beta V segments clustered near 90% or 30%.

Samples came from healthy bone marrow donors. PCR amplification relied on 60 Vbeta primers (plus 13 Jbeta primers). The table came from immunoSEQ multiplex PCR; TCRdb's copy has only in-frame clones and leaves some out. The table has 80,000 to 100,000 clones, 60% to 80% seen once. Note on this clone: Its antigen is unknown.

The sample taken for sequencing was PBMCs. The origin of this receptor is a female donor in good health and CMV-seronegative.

The CDR3 bases are TGCGCCAGCAGCCAATCTCTGATAGCGGTTACAGGGGTAAGGACTAACGAGCAGTACTTC. This gives the protein CASSQSLIAVTGVRTNEQYF. The rearrangement links TRBV4-1 to TRBJ2-7; maybe TRBD1 (7 bases). Germline CDR1 MGHRA, CDR2 YSYEKL. The ends were cut back, 2 bases at V and 5 bases at J, with 31 bases in the middle. The CDR3 contains 20 residues.